The rows below give T cell receptor beta chains drawn from one sample of a study of CD8+CD57+ T cells in acquired aplastic anemia. TCRdb re-called the reads through MiXCR, storing one row per CDR3 protein. The table lists about half a million distinct CDR3 sequences, roughly 34% of them singletons. The sample was sorted CD4+, CD8+, or CD8+CD57+ T cells (not recorded which) from PBMCs. These receptors were taken from a human donor with aplastic anemia. The CDR3 runs from the conserved cysteine through the conserved F or W. D genes are given only for firm matches. A row's size may be missing; if present it is once, few, many or a size class.

len,j_gene,d_gene,abundance,v_gene,CDR3nt,CDR3aa
11,TRBJ2-5,.,many,TRBV7-9,TGTGCCAGCACCTTCGAGAAGACCCAGTACTTC,CASTFEKTQYF
15,TRBJ1-4,.,.,TRBV5-1,TGCGTCAGCAGCTTGGGGCAGGGCATTGGGGAAAAACTGTTTTTT,CVSSLGQGIGEKLFF
17,TRBJ2-7,.,.,TRBV25-1,TGTGCCAGCAGTGCTACCCTCCCGGTGGGGGGATTCTACGAGCAGTACTTC,CASSATLPVGGFYEQYF
12,TRBJ2-7,.,.,TRBV29-1,TGCAGCGTTGGACGAAGCGCCTGCGAGCAGTACTTC,CSVGRSACEQYF
13,TRBJ2-3,.,.,TRBV10-3,TGTGCCATCAGTAGTAGTAGCACAGATACGCAGTATTTT,CAISSSSTDTQYF
12,TRBJ1-5,.,many,TRBV6-5,TGTGCCAGCAGTTACCCCGGACAGCCCCAGCATTTT,CASSYPGQPQHF
16,TRBJ2-7,.,.,TRBV11-1,TGTGCCAGCCCTCTCAAAGGGGGGCGCCTTTACTACGAGCAGTACTTC,CASPLKGGRLYYEQYF
12,TRBJ2-5,TRBD2,few,TRBV9,TGTGCCACCCGACTAGCGGGAGAGACCCAGTACTTC,CATRLAGETQYF
15,TRBJ2-3,.,.,TRBV5-1,TGCGCCAGCAGCTTACAGGGCGGGGGCACAGATACGCAGTATTTT,CASSLQGGGTDTQYF
15,TRBJ2-7,TRBD2,.,TRBV10-2,TGCGCCAGCAGTGACTCCGCCGGGGGGTTCTACGAGCAGTACTTC,CASSDSAGGFYEQYF
15,TRBJ2-3,.,few,TRBV5-1,TGCGCCAGCAGCCCCGGGACTCCTCGCGCGGATACGCAGTATTTT,CASSPGTPRADTQYF
15,TRBJ1-1,.,few,TRBV5-1,TGCGCCAGCAGCTCGTATCTGGCGCCGGGCACTGAAGCTTTCTTT,CASSSYLAPGTEAFF
10,TRBJ1-1,.,many,TRBV29-1,TGCAGCGTTGCATCCGCGGAAGCTTTCTTT,CSVASAEAFF
17,TRBJ2-7,.,.,TRBV19,TGTGCCAGTAGTCCCCGGTTTATGGTCGGGGTCATTTACGAGCAGTACTTC,CASSPRFMVGVIYEQYF
14,TRBJ1-5,.,.,TRBV6-1,TGTGCCAGCAGTACCGACAGGTACAATCAGCCCCAGCATTTT,CASSTDRYNQPQHF
14,TRBJ2-5,TRBD1,few,TRBV9,TGTGCCAGCTCATCGACAGGGGGACGAGAGACCCAGTACTTC,CASSSTGGRETQYF
16,TRBJ2-1,.,.,TRBV7-6,TGTGCCAGCAGCTTAAACACCGCGGACATCCACAATGAGCAGTTCTTC,CASSLNTADIHNEQFF
13,TRBJ2-7,.,.,TRBV3-1,TGTGCCAGCGGGAAAAGATTCTCCTACGAGCAGTACTTC,CASGKRFSYEQYF
14,TRBJ2-5,.,.,TRBV24-1,TGTGCCACCAGCGGAGGGGGGGGCCCTGAGACCCAGTACTTC,CATSGGGGPETQYF
14,TRBJ1-5,.,many,TRBV2,TGTGCCAGCAGTGCGTTTGGGGCGGGTCAGCCCCAGCATTTT,CASSAFGAGQPQHF
14,TRBJ1-1,.,.,TRBV2,TGTGCCAGCAGTGAAAGGTTGCCCCTCACTGAAGCTTTCTTT,CASSERLPLTEAFF
17,TRBJ1-1,.,few,TRBV5-1,TGCGCCAGCAGCTTGGCAAGTCGAGGAGCCGAGAACACTGAAGCTTTCTTT,CASSLASRGAENTEAFF
15,TRBJ1-1,.,many,TRBV4-3,TGCGCCAGCAGCCAAGGGGCAGATCGTCTCACTGAAGCTTTCTTT,CASSQGADRLTEAFF
14,TRBJ2-7,TRBD1,few,TRBV27,TGTGCCAGCAGTCCGGACAGGATCTCCTACGAGCAGTACTTC,CASSPDRISYEQYF
14,TRBJ2-6,.,.,TRBV10-3,TGTGCCATCAGTGAACGCTCTGGGGCCAACGTCCTGACTTTC,CAISERSGANVLTF
15,TRBJ2-4,.,.,TRBV19,TGTGCCAGCAGCGCGGGACCTTCAGCCAAAAACATTCAGTACTTC,CASSAGPSAKNIQYF
16,TRBJ2-7,TRBD1,.,TRBV4-3,TGCGTCAGCAGCCAAGATGAACAGGGGCCCGGCTACGAGCAGTACTTC,CVSSQDEQGPGYEQYF
14,TRBJ2-7,.,.,TRBV2,TGTGCCAGCAGTGGAGCCGCAGGGGCCTACGAGCAGTACTTC,CASSGAAGAYEQYF